This TCR beta chain was recorded in a study of early T cells in non-severe SARS-CoV-2 infection. Looking at the study overall: The input, bulk RNA from unsorted whole blood, was sequenced, and chains were unpaired. The study, taken as a whole, reports: Anti-spike CD8 responses were favored in VDJdb matching, and private and CD4 specificities were missed.

Trimming stripped 5 bases from V and 3 bases from J, with 19 bases between. Germline loops: CDR1 MNHEY, CDR2 SVGEGT. CDR3 length: 17 residues. The TCR library protocol attached unique molecular identifiers to the individual cDNA molecules. TCRdb reprocessed the 5' RACE reads via MiXCR and lists one record per CDR3 protein. The sample gives fewer than 60,000 distinct CDR3 sequences, about 9.3% of which show up once; around 14% is in the top ten. Regarding this clonotype: The antigen is unknown.

The gene calls are TRBV6-2 or TRBV6-3 and TRBJ2-2; D could derive from TRBD1 or TRBD2 (5 bases each). The TCR was taken from an adult who was a healthcare worker with PCR-confirmed SARS-CoV-2 infection or an uninfected control (not recorded which). Input material: whole blood. CDR3 sequence: CASSSGPLRGDTGELFF. For the CDR3, the DNA is TGTGCCAGCAGTAGCGGTCCACTAAGGGGCGACACCGGGGAGCTGTTTTTT.